This T cell receptor (beta chain) was sequenced in a study of blood T cell repertoires in COVID-19. About the research overall: PBMCs, B-cell-depleted T cells, or T cells were the source of the cDNA or gDNA that made up the material.

Deletions cut 5 bases from V and 0 bases from J, with 13 bases between. The CDR3 has 15 residues. Germline CDR1 is SGHAT and CDR2 is FQNNGV. Original processing notes: Reference gene primer amplification gave nucleated cell count estimates. Using immunoSEQ multiplex PCR, the repertoire was profiled, and TCRdb retains in-frame clones only, with some absent. That table is the source of V, J and clone size, and D and trimming were worked out from the DNA. Of 110,000 or so clones in the sample, over 80% were seen once. The receptor was derived from a woman in her 70s with acute or convalescent COVID-19. Sequencing input: peripheral blood. The gene calls are TRBV11-2 and TRBJ2-5, with unresolved D. The CDR3 sequence is CASSIPSSYQETQYF. CDR3 bases: TGTGCCAGCAGCATCCCGAGTAGCTACCAAGAGACCCAGTACTTC.